This record concerns one T cell receptor (beta chain) sequence. TCRdb's copy holds only in-frame clones and misses some; the assay was immunoSEQ multiplex PCR. Here the sample spans around 13,000 clones, 73% being singletons. Germline CDR1 and CDR2: GTSNPN and SVGIG (reference sequence). Trimming took 4 bases from V and 7 from J, leaving 18 bases between them. This CDR3 region has 14 residues. Patients got ipilimumab 1 mg/kg beginning 14 to 28 days post-transplant. This sample is part of a study of ipilimumab plus nivolumab after autologous stem cell transplantation. The V gene is TRBV30, the J gene TRBJ2-3; weak D call: TRBD1 (6 bases). The sequencing used PBMCs, collected in a trial of ipilimumab plus nivolumab as post-transplant consolidation. This clonotype was obtained from a male donor with diffuse large B-cell lymphoma. The CDR3 DNA is TGTGCCTGGACCCCAGGGGACCTACAAAATACGCAGTATTTT. Translation: CAWTPGDLQNTQYF.